Presented here are 20 T cell receptor beta chains from one specimen sequenced in a study of T-cell reconstitution after alpha-beta-depleted transplantation in children. The TCRbeta library was prepared with unique molecular identifiers. MiXCR, run by TCRdb on the PCR reads, gives a single entry per CDR3 protein. Found here are 230,000 or so distinct CDR3 sequences, approximately 9.8% of them singletons; the top ten hold approximately 5%. Sequences were derived from PBMCs from the stem cell graft donor, sampled from the stem cell graft. The receptors here all came from a human donor who donated a stem cell graft to a child with SCID.

This clonotype was recorded a few times. The chain carries TRBV20-1 and TRBJ1-5; no reliable D call. This CDR3 comprises 16 residues. CDR1 is DFQATT, CDR2 SNEGSKA, per germline (reference sequence). V was shortened by 1 base and J by 2 bases, with 15 bases between the two germline ends. The CDR3 bases are TGCAGTGCTAGAGCCCTAAGAGGATTCGGCAATCAGCCCCAGCATTTT. As protein: CSARALRGFGNQPQHF.

This clonotype was observed many times. The chain links TRBV7-2 to TRBJ1-5, with D possibly matching TRBD1 (6 bases). The germline gives CDR1 SGHTA, CDR2 FQGNSA. Trimming left V 4 bases short and J 7 bases short, with 11 bases between. CDR3 length: 13 amino acids. CDR3 amino acids: CASSSHRDQPQHF. The CDR3 region has the DNA TGTGCCAGCAGCTCCCACAGGGACCAGCCCCAGCATTTT.

This clonotype was picked up many times. The rearrangement joins TRBV6-6 to TRBJ2-3; D gene ambiguous. Between the trimmed V and J ends, which lost 6 bases and 6 bases, there was a span of 7 bases. The germline V gene encodes CDR1 MNHNY and CDR2 SVGAGI (reference sequence). This CDR3 has 11 amino acids. The CDR3 region has the DNA TGTGCCAGCAGCTATGGGGATACGCAGTATTTT. Its translation is CASSYGDTQYF.

This clonotype was recorded at least ten times. This sequence joins TRBV11-2 and TRBJ2-3, with 8 bases lining up with TRBD2. This CDR3 is 17 amino acids long. Germline CDR1 reads SGHAT; CDR2 reads FQNNGV. V lost 2 bases to trimming and J lost 1 base; unmatched junction nucleotides: 8. CDR3 coding DNA: TGTGCCAGCAGCTTATTGTCGGGAGGGGGGGGCACAGATACGCAGTATTTT. It yields the protein CASSLLSGGGGTDTQYF.

This clonotype was picked up many times. The rearrangement links TRBV7-2 to TRBJ2-1, with 13 bases aligning to TRBD2. The CDR3 is 14 residues long. The V gene's germline CDR1 is SGHTA and CDR2 FQGNSA. After removal of 5 bases from V and 7 bases from J, the junction contained 2 bases not matched to a gene. In DNA form, the CDR3 reads TGTGCCAGCAGCATGGGACTAGCGGGGAATGAGCAGTTCTTC. Its protein is CASSMGLAGNEQFF.

This clonotype was seen repeatedly, ten times or more. The rearrangement links TRBV7-2 to TRBJ2-3; 8 bases match TRBD1. Germline CDR1 and CDR2: SGHTA and FQGNSA. The CDR3 totals 16 residues. With 5 bases clipped from V and 0 bases from J, the junction kept 7 bases outside the gene matches. CDR3 sequence reads: CASSHRTGSSTDTQYF. The CDR3 coding sequence is TGTGCCAGCAGCCACAGGACAGGGAGTAGCACAGATACGCAGTATTTT.

The table lists this clonotype with many counts. V usage is TRBV18 and J usage is TRBJ1-5; D uncertain. Germline lookup yields CDR1 KGHSH and CDR2 LQKENI. Between the trimmed V and J ends, which lost 3 bases and 0 bases, there was a span of 15 bases. The CDR3 sequence is 17 residues long. The CDR3 sequence is CASSPQNSLYSNQPQHF. The CDR3, as DNA: TGTGCCAGCTCACCGCAAAACAGCCTTTATAGCAATCAGCCCCAGCATTTT.

J is TRBJ2-5 and V is TRBV2; tentatively, D is TRBD1 or TRBD2 (6 bases each). The CDR3 consists of 15 residues. In germline, CDR1 is SNHLY, CDR2 FYNNEI. The germline V and J ends were trimmed by 1 base and 6 bases, with 15 bases remaining between them. CDR3 DNA sequence: TGTGCCAGCAGTGAAGGGGGGGCCGGTATCCAGACCCAGTACTTC. The encoded protein is CASSEGGAGIQTQYF.

The rearrangement uses TRBV27 and TRBJ1-2; perhaps TRBD1 as D (5 bases). The germline V gene has CDR1 MNHEY and CDR2 SMNVEV (reference sequence). The V gene lost 5 bases and the J gene lost 5 bases, with 18 bases spanning the gap. This CDR3 comprises 15 residues. CDR3 in DNA: TGTGCCAGCAGTCAAACCGATCACCCAGGGTATGGCTACACCTTC. Translation gives CASSQTDHPGYGYTF.

This clonotype has ten or more counts. The chain recombines TRBV5-1 with TRBJ2-1, with 11 nucleotides matching TRBD2. With V trimmed by 0 bases and J by 7 bases, 6 bases remained unmatched. The CDR3 sequence is 16 residues long. The V gene's germline CDR1 is SGHRS and CDR2 YFSETQ. The CDR3, as DNA: TGCGCCAGCAGCTTGGACCGACTAGCGGGGTCTAATGAGCAGTTCTTC. It is translated as CASSLDRLAGSNEQFF.

This clonotype has ten or more counts. The V gene is TRBV6-1, the J gene TRBJ1-2; TRBD1 matches 9 bases. Trimming at V came to 5 bases and at J to 4 bases, leaving 5 bases not matched to a gene. The CDR3 is 14 residues long. Germline V CDR1 and CDR2: MNHNS, SASEGT. CDR3 protein: CASSRDREGYGYTF. The CDR3 DNA follows: TGTGCCAGCAGTCGGGACAGGGAAGGCTATGGCTACACCTTC.

This clonotype was counted only a few times. This chain's CDR3 is CASNTRDAGGAFF. The CDR3 DNA reads TGTGCCAGCAATACACGGGACGCAGGGGGAGCTTTCTTT. The V and J genes are TRBV6-1 and TRBJ1-1; 7 bases are shared with TRBD1. Trimming removed 7 bases from V and 10 bases from J; junction bases left unmatched: 12. This CDR3 is 13 amino acids long. Germline CDR1 MNHNS, CDR2 SASEGT.

Many counts were recorded for this clonotype. V and J are TRBV24-1 and TRBJ2-3; D remains unclear. The V and J ends lost 3 bases and 2 bases respectively, with 8 bases between them. This CDR3 is 14 amino acids long. Germline-derived CDR1 and CDR2 are KGHDR and SFDVKD. The CDR3 bases are TGTGCCACCAGTGATAGGGTCCTCACAGATACGCAGTATTTT. Protein product: CATSDRVLTDTQYF.

V and J are TRBV20-1 and TRBJ1-6; D call uncertain. The CDR3 is 13 residues long. Germline values: CDR1 DFQATT, CDR2 SNEGSKA (reference sequence). Trimming left V 0 bases short and J 7 bases short, with 7 bases between. The CDR3 DNA is TGCAGTGCTAGAGATAAGCGAAATTCACCCCTCCACTTT. Translation gives CSARDKRNSPLHF.

The table lists this clonotype with many counts. The rearrangement uses TRBV11-2 and TRBJ2-7; weak D call: TRBD2 (5 bases). V dropped 5 bases and J dropped 6 bases, with 20 bases sitting between them. CDR3 length: 15 amino acids. From germline, CDR1 is SGHAT and CDR2 FQNNGV. CDR3 region: CASSPDWTLVGEQYF. The CDR3 coding sequence is TGTGCCAGCAGCCCGGACTGGACCTTAGTCGGCGAGCAGTACTTC.

The V and J genes are TRBV20-1 and TRBJ2-7; D is uncertain. Germline V gene data show CDR1 as DFQATT and CDR2 as SNEGSKA (reference sequence). CDR3 size: 13 residues. V was pared by 2 bases and J by 0 bases, with 8 bases between. The CDR3 is CSARFQSSYEQYF. The CDR3 region has the DNA TGCAGTGCTAGATTTCAGAGCTCCTACGAGCAGTACTTC.

This clonotype has at least ten counts. The genes are TRBV12-3 or TRBV12-4 and TRBJ2-7; the D gene is possibly TRBD2 (6 bases). The CDR3 runs 15 residues. V dropped 0 bases and J dropped 4 bases, with 13 bases sitting between them. The CDR3 is CASSLALGGRYEQYF. DNA for the CDR3: TGTGCCAGCAGTTTAGCGCTGGGGGGTAGGTACGAGCAGTACTTC.

This clonotype has a count of ten or more. The gene calls are TRBV5-1 and TRBJ2-7, with D unclear. There are 14 residues in the CDR3. Germline assignment: CDR1 SGHRS and CDR2 YFSETQ. V was pared by 4 bases and J by 4 bases, with 15 bases between. CDR3 bases: TGCGCCAGCAGCCTATCGGGCAGATTGTACGAGCAGTACTTC. Residues: CASSLSGRLYEQYF. Full variable domain (remainder filled in from reference TRBV5-1 and TRBJ2-7): KAGVTQTPRYLIKTRGQQVTLSCSPISGHRSVSWYQQTPGQGLQFLFEYFSETQRNKGNFPGRFSGRQFSNSRSEMNVSTLELGDSALYLCASSLSGRLYEQYFGPGTRLTVT.

This clonotype was counted at least ten times. The chain has TRBV29-1 and TRBJ1-2; 8 bases match TRBD1. V gave up 5 bases and J gave up 8 bases; unmatched junction bases: 4. CDR3 size: 11 residues. The V gene's germline CDR1 is SQVTM and CDR2 ANQGSEA. CDR3 loop: CSVPDRGGYTF. The CDR3, as DNA: TGCAGCGTTCCCGACAGGGGCGGCTACACCTTC.

V and J are TRBV5-5 and TRBJ1-1; unclear D gene. Trimming left V 0 bases short and J 1 base short, with 19 bases between. In germline, CDR1 is SGHKS, CDR2 YYEKEE (reference sequence). The CDR3 loop spans 18 amino acids. CDR3: CASSLALYPSTTNTEAFF. In DNA, the CDR3 is TGTGCCAGCAGCTTGGCCCTGTACCCATCAACTACGAACACTGAAGCTTTCTTT.